The next 17 T cell receptor beta chains were all read from a single sample in a study of blood T cell repertoires in COVID-19. Profiled with immunoSEQ multiplex PCR; TCRdb holds only in-frame clones, not every one. The table has some 83,000 clones, 84% seen once; the top ten hold 3.5%. The sequenced material came from peripheral blood. Receptor source: a man aged 50-59 years with acute or convalescent COVID-19.

This clone occurred once. This chain joins TRBV7-3 and TRBJ1-5, with a possible D match to TRBD1 (6 bases). Trimming left V 4 bases short and J 2 bases short, with 12 bases between. This CDR3 is built from 15 residues. The germline V gene has CDR1 SGHTA and CDR2 FQGTGA. The CDR3 loop reads CASSSGGGGNQPQHF. The CDR3 bases are TGTGCCAGCAGCTCCGGAGGGGGGGGCAATCAGCCCCAGCATTTT. The full variable domain, in which reference TRBV7-3 and TRBJ1-5 provide the parts outside the CDR3, is GAGVSQTPSNKVTEKGKYVELRCDPISGHTALYWYRQSLGQGPEFLIYFQGTGAADDSGLPNDRFFAVRPEGSVSTLKIQRTERGDSAVYLCASSSGGGGNQPQHFGDGTRLSIL.

This clone was recorded a few times. V usage is TRBV25-1 and J usage is TRBJ2-3; weak D call: TRBD2 (5 bases). Trimming cost V 5 bases and J 2 bases, with 17 bases left between them. In germline, CDR1 is MGHDK, CDR2 SYGVNS. This CDR3 is 16 amino acids long. CDR3 in DNA: TGTGCCAGCAGTAGCGGACCGCTAAGTTCCACAGATACGCAGTATTTT. Protein product: CASSSGPLSSTDTQYF.

This sequence joins TRBV5-1 and TRBJ2-7, with 8 nucleotides matching TRBD2. Per germline, CDR1 SGHRS and CDR2 YFSETQ. V trimming: 0 bases; J trimming: 6 bases; junction bases outside the gene matches: 14. The CDR3 length is 17 residues. CDR3 sequence: CASSLAGGGGGRIEQYF. As DNA, the CDR3 is TGCGCCAGCAGCTTGGCCGGCGGGGGCGGGGGGCGGATCGAGCAGTACTTC. The full variable domain, in which reference TRBV5-1 and TRBJ2-7 provide the parts outside the CDR3, is KAGVTQTPRYLIKTRGQQVTLSCSPISGHRSVSWYQQTPGQGLQFLFEYFSETQRNKGNFPGRFSGRQFSNSRSEMNVSTLELGDSALYLCASSLAGGGGGRIEQYFGPGTRLTVT.

The chain is built from TRBV7-8 and TRBJ2-2, with D perhaps matching TRBD1 (5 bases). This CDR3 has 17 amino acids. Trimming stripped 2 bases from V and 1 base from J, with 14 bases between. CDR1 SGHVS and CDR2 FQNEAQ come from the germline V gene. The CDR3 loop reads CASSLRQRQQNTGELFF. Here the CDR3 DNA reads TGTGCCAGCAGCTTAAGGCAGAGACAGCAGAACACCGGGGAGCTGTTTTTT.

This clone was recorded at least ten times. The chain uses TRBV29-1 and TRBJ1-5; tentative D call: TRBD1 (5 bases). V lost 4 bases to trimming and J lost 2 bases, with 12 bases between them. Germline CDR1 reads SQVTM; CDR2 reads ANQGSEA. The CDR3 runs 14 residues. CDR3 sequence reads: CSVVSGGGNQPQHF. DNA of the CDR3: TGCAGCGTTGTATCGGGGGGTGGCAATCAGCCCCAGCATTTT.

This chain connects TRBV7-6 to TRBJ2-3; D is unresolved. CDR1 is SGHVS, CDR2 FNYEAQ, per germline. The CDR3 extends over 16 amino acids. V was shortened by 2 bases and J by 4 bases, with 16 bases between the two germline ends. The CDR3 protein is CASSLKPADGADTQYF. DNA of the CDR3: TGTGCCAGCAGCTTAAAACCGGCGGATGGTGCAGATACGCAGTATTTT.

The CDR3 nucleotides read TGTGCCAGCAGCTTACCTGACATCCGGGATACGCAGTATTTT. Protein product: CASSLPDIRDTQYF. The chain joins TRBV11-3 to TRBJ2-3; D is ambiguous. This CDR3 has 14 residues. Germline CDR1 is SGHNT and CDR2 is YENEEA. Trimming removed 2 bases at V and 6 bases at J, with 12 bases between.

The gene calls are TRBV6-5 and TRBJ2-1, with TRBD2 identical over 9 bases. In germline, CDR1 is MNHEY, CDR2 SVGAGI. The CDR3 covers 16 residues. V lost 0 bases to trimming and J lost 4 bases; unmatched junction nucleotides: 4. The CDR3 DNA is TGTGCCAGCAGTTACTCGATTAGCGGGAGTTACAATGAGCAGTTCTTC. Translating gives CASSYSISGSYNEQFF.

The V gene is TRBV24-1, the J gene TRBJ2-3; a possible D gene is TRBD2 (6 bases). The CDR3 has 14 amino acids. CDR1 and CDR2 from the germline V gene are KGHDR and SFDVKD. Trimming stripped 8 bases from V and 1 base from J, with 12 bases between. The CDR3 is CATMGLRGTDTQYF. As DNA, the CDR3 is TGTGCCACCATGGGACTCCGAGGCACAGATACGCAGTATTTT.

The CDR3 nucleotides are TGTGCCAGTAGTAACAGGGTATATGAGCAGTTCTTC. Its protein product is CASSNRVYEQFF. The genes are TRBV19 and TRBJ2-1, with D perhaps matching TRBD1 (6 bases). Per the germline V gene, CDR1 is LNHDA and CDR2 is SQIVND (reference sequence). The CDR3 runs 12 residues. Trimming removed 4 bases at V and 8 bases at J, with 9 bases between.

The chain combines TRBV28 with TRBJ2-7; 8 bases match TRBD1. V shed 7 bases, J shed 2 bases, and the junction held 7 bases outside the gene matches. Germline V CDR1 and CDR2: MDHEN, SYDVKM. This CDR3 is 14 amino acids long. Written as DNA, the CDR3 is TGTGCCAGCAATACGGACAGGGCTCCCTACGAGCAGTACTTC. The encoded protein is CASNTDRAPYEQYF.

This clone was detected only once. J is TRBJ1-5 and V is TRBV3-1 (or the pseudogene TRBV3-2); D may be TRBD1 (5 bases). Germline CDR1 is LGHDT and CDR2 is YNNKEL (reference sequence). The V end was cut by 9 bases, the J end by 2 bases, with 11 bases between. The CDR3 length is 13 residues. For the CDR3, the DNA is TGTGCCAGTCGGGGGGGGTGCAATCAGCCCCAGCATTTT. It yields the protein CASRGGCNQPQHF.

This chain connects TRBV4-3 to TRBJ2-7, with 13 nucleotides matching TRBD2. Germline V gene sequence: CDR1 LGHNA, CDR2 YSLEER. The trim removed 4 bases at V and 4 bases at J, leaving 4 bases unmatched. The CDR3 consists of 15 residues. This chain's CDR3 is CASSPRTSGSYEQYF. For the CDR3, the DNA is TGCGCCAGCAGCCCTCGGACTAGCGGGAGTTACGAGCAGTACTTC.

The gene calls are TRBV19 and TRBJ2-7, with 9 bases matching TRBD1. Unmatched junction bases numbered 3, after V lost 4 bases and J lost 2 bases. The CDR3 sequence is 14 residues long. Germline V gene sequence: CDR1 LNHDA, CDR2 SQIVND (reference sequence). In nucleotides, the CDR3 is TGTGCCAGTAGTAGGGGACAGGGAACCTACGAGCAGTACTTC. It encodes CASSRGQGTYEQYF.

The rearrangement links TRBV7-9 to TRBJ2-1; 7 bases line up with TRBD2. The J segment lost 6 bases and the V segment lost 5 bases, leaving 10 bases of the junction unmatched. CDR3 length: 15 residues. Germline V gene sequence: CDR1 SEHNR, CDR2 FQNEAQ (reference sequence). The DNA of the CDR3 is TGTGCCAGCAGCCCGACTAGCCTGATGACCAATGAGCAGTTCTTC. Amino acid sequence: CASSPTSLMTNEQFF.

The gene calls are TRBV3-1 (or the pseudogene TRBV3-2) and TRBJ2-7; 8 nucleotides match TRBD2. V was clipped by 1 base and J by 3 bases; unmatched bases: 2. This CDR3 has 14 amino acids. In germline, CDR1 is LGHDT, CDR2 YNNKEL (reference sequence). The CDR3 protein is CASSQGLAIYEQYF. The CDR3 DNA follows: TGTGCCAGCAGCCAAGGACTAGCGATCTACGAGCAGTACTTC.

This clone was observed once. The rearrangement joins TRBV6-5 to TRBJ1-5, with D tentatively TRBD1 (5 bases). Germline values: CDR1 MNHEY, CDR2 SVGAGI. V was clipped by 2 bases and J by 7 bases, with 15 bases between them. This CDR3 comprises 15 residues. For the CDR3, the DNA is TGTGCCAGCAGTTACACTCATTCAGGGTCCCAGCCCCAGCATTTT. Its protein product is CASSYTHSGSQPQHF.